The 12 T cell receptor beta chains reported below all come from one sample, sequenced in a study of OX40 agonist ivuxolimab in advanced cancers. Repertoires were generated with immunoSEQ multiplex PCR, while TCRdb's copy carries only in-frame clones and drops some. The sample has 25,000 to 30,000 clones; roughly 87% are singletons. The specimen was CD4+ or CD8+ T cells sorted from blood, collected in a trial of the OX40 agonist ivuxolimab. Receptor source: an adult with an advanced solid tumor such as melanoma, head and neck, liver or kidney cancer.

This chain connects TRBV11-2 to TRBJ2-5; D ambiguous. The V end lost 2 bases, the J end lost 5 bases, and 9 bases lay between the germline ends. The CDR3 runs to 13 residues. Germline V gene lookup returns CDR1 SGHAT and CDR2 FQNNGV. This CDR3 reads CASSLWRTETQYF. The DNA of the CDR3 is TGTGCCAGCAGCTTATGGCGGACGGAGACCCAGTACTTC. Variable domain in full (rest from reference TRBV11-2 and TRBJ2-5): EAGVAQSPRYKIIEKRQSVAFWCNPISGHATLYWYQQILGQGPKLLIQFQNNGVVDDSQLPKDRFSAERLKGVDSTLKIQPAKLEDSAVYLCASSLWRTETQYFGPGTRLLVL.

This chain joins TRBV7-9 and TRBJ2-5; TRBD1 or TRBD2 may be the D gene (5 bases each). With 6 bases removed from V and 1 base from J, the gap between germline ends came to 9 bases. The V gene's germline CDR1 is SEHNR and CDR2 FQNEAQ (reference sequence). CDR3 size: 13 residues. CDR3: CASRIGTQETQYF. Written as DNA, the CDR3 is TGTGCCAGCAGAATCGGGACCCAAGAGACCCAGTACTTC.

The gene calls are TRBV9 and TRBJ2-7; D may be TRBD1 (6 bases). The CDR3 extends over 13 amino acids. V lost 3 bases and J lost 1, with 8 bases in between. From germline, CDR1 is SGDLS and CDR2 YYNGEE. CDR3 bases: TGTGCCAGCAGCGGCGGACAGTCCTACGAGCAGTACTTC. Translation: CASSGGQSYEQYF.

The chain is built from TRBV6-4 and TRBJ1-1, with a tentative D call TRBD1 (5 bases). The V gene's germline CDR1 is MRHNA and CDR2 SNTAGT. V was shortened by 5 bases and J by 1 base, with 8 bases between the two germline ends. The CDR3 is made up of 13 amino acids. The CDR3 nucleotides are TGTGCCAGCAGTAAGACAGCGAACACTGAAGCTTTCTTT. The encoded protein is CASSKTANTEAFF.

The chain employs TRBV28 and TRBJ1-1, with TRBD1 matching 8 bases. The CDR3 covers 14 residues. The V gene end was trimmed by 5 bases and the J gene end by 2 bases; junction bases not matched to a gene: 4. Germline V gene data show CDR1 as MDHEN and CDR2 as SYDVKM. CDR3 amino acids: CASSLGTGNTEAFF. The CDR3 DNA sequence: TGTGCCAGCAGTCTCGGGACAGGTAACACTGAAGCTTTCTTT. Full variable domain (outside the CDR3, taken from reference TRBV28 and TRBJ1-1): DVKVTQSSRYLVKRTGEKVFLECVQDMDHENMFWYRQDPGLGLRLIYFSYDVKMKEKGDIPEGYSVSREKKERFSLILESASTNQTSMYLCASSLGTGNTEAFFGQGTRLTVV.

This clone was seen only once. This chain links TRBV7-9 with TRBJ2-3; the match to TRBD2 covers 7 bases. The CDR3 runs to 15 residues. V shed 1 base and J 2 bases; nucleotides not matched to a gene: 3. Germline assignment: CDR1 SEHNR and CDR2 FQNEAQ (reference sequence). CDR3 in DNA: TGTGCCAGCAGCTTAGGGGACTACAACACAGATACGCAGTATTTT. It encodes CASSLGDYNTDTQYF.

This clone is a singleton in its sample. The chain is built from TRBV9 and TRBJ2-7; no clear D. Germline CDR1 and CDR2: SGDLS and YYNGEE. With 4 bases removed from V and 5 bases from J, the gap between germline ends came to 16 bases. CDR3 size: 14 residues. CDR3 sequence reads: CASSSRILPDEQYF. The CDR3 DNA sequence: TGTGCCAGCAGCTCCCGCATCCTTCCGGACGAGCAGTACTTC.

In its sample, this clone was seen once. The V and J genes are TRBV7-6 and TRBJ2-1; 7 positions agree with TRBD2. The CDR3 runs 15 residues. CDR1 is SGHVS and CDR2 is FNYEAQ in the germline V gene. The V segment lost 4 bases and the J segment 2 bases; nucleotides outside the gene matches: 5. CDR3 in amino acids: CASSYASGTYNEQFF. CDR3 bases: TGTGCCAGCAGCTATGCTAGCGGAACCTACAATGAGCAGTTCTTC.

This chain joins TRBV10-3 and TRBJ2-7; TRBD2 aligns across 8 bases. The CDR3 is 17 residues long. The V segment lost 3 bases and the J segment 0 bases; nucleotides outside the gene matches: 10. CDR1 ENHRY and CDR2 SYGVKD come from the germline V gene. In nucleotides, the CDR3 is TGTGCCATCAGTGATACTAGCGGAGGTCCTAGCTCCTACGAGCAGTACTTC. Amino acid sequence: CAISDTSGGPSSYEQYF.

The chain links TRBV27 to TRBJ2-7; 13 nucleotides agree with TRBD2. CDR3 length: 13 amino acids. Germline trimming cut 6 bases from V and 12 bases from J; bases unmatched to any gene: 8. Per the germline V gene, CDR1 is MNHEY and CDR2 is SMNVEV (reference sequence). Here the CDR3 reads CASSIGLAGVLYF. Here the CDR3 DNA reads TGTGCCAGCAGCATAGGACTAGCGGGAGTTTTGTACTTC.

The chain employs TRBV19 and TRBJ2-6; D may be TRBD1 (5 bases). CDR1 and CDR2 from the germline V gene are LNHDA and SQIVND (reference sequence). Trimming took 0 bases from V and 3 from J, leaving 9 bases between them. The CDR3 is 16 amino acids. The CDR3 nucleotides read TGTGCCAGTAGTATAGAGCAGGGTTTTGGGGCCAACGTCCTGACTTTC. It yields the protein CASSIEQGFGANVLTF.

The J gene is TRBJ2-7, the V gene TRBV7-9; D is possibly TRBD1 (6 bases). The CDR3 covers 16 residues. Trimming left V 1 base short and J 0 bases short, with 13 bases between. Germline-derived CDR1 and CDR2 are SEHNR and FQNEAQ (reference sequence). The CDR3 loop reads CASSLVPGDGSYEQYF. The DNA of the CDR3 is TGTGCCAGCAGCTTAGTCCCAGGGGACGGCTCCTACGAGCAGTACTTC.